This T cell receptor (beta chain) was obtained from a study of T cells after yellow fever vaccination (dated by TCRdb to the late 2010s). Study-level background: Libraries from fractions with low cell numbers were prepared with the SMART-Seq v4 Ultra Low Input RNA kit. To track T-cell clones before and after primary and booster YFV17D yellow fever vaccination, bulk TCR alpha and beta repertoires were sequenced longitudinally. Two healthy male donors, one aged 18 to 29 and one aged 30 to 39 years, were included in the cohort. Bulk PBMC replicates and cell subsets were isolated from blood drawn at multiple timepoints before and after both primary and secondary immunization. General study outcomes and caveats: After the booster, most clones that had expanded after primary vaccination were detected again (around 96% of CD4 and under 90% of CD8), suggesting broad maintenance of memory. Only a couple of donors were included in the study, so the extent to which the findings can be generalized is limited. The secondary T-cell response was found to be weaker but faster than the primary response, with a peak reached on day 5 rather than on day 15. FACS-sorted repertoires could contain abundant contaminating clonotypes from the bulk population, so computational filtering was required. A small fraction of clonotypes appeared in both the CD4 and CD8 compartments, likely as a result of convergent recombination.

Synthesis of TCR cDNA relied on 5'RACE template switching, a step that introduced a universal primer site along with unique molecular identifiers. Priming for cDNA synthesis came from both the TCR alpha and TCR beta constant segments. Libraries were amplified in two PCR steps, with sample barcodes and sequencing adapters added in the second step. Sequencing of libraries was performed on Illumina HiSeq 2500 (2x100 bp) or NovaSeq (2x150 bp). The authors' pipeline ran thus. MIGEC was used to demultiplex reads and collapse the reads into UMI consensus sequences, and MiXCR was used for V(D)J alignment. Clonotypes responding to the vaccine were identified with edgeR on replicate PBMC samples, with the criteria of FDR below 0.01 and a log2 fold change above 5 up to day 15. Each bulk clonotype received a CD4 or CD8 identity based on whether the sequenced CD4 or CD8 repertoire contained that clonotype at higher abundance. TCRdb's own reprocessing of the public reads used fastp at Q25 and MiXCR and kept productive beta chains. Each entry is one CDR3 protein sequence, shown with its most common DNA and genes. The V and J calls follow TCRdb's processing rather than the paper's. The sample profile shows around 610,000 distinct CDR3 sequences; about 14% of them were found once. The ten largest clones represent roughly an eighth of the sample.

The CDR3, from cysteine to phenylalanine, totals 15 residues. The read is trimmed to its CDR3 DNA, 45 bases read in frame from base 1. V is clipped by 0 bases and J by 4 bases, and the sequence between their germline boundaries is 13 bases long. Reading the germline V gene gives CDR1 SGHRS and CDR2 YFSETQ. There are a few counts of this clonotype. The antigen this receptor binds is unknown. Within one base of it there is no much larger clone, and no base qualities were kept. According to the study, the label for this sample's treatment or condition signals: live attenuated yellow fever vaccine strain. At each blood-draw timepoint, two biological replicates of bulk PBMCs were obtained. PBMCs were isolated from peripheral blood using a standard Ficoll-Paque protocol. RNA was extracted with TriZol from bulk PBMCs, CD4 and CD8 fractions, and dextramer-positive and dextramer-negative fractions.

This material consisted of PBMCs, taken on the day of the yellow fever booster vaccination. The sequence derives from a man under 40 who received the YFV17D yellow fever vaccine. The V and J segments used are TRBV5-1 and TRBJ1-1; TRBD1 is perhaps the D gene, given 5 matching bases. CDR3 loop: CASSLEGPGGTEAFF. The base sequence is TGCGCCAGCAGCTTGGAGGGGCCAGGAGGCACTGAAGCTTTCTTT.